This section outlines one T cell receptor beta chain sequence together with its context. What it binds is not known. Every subset's genomic DNA went evenly onto several immunoSEQ plates. Produced via immunoSEQ multiplex PCR; TCRdb's table is partial and in-frame only. In the table there are some 2 million clones, 90% to 95% of which are singletons. This specimen comes from a study of shared clonotypes between healthy human individuals. The CDR3 covers 12 residues. CDR1 and CDR2 (germline): LNHDA, SQIVND (reference sequence). V lost 7 bases to trimming and J lost 1 base, with 7 bases between them. Study-level results: Among the subsets, naive ones generally showed larger estimated richness than memory ones.

The source of this sequence is a man aged 18 to 35 in good health. The sequencing sample was made of naive CD4+ T cells sorted from blood. Described subset: CD45RA+ positively selected. The rearrangement links TRBV19 to TRBJ1-1; D ambiguous. CDR3: CASKAANTEAFF. In DNA form, the CDR3 reads TGTGCCAGTAAGGCAGCGAACACTGAAGCTTTCTTT.